The rows below give T cell receptor beta chains drawn from one sample of a study of control samples from healthy donors and cancer patients. TCRdb keeps only in-frame clones here, not all; method: immunoSEQ multiplex PCR. Of around 70,000 clones listed, approximately 94% are singletons. Specimen: blood. Receptors originate from a woman in her twenties or thirties in good health. Each CDR3 is given without its conserved first and last residue. A D gene is named only where the DNA matches it firmly.

>TRBV18|TRBJ1-5|NA
ASSGEGQPQH
>TRBV27|TRBJ1-3|TRBD1
AMGPSGQARGNTIY
>TRBV10-3|TRBJ1-1|NA
AIRRGADTEAF
>TRBV6-5|TRBJ1-6|NA
ASSYSLNSYNSPLH
>TRBV19|TRBJ1-2|NA
ASSIGGNYGYT
>TRBV9|TRBJ2-1|NA
ASSPPQSGNEQF
>TRBV11-2|TRBJ1-5|TRBD1
ASSSTGEEGQPQH
>TRBV2|TRBJ1-5|NA
ASRSDRFSNQPQH
>TRBV2|TRBJ2-1|NA
ASRGLHEQF
>TRBV7-6|TRBJ2-3|NA
ASVRDRGTTDTQY
>TRBV5-4|TRBJ1-2|NA
ASSPDSDYGYT
>TRBV5-3|TRBJ1-6|TRBD1
ARSFWGQLSSYNSPLH
>TRBV4-1|TRBJ2-2|NA
ASSQDVQTVNTGELF
>TRBV2|TRBJ2-7|TRBD1
ASSGQEKYYEQY
>TRBV14|TRBJ1-2|NA
ASSQDVAGSGGYT
>TRBV11-2|TRBJ1-2|NA
ASNRGTKVNYGYT
>TRBV27|TRBJ1-6|NA
ASSSLAVTGSYNSPLH
>TRBV2|TRBJ1-5|TRBD1
ASSGRQGSQPQH
>TRBV5-5|TRBJ1-1|NA
ASSLTAMNTEAF
>TRBV19|TRBJ1-1|NA
ASKSPGTEAF
>TRBV5-1|TRBJ2-1|TRBD2
ASSFTVTSGGDNEQF
>TRBV11-2|TRBJ1-2|TRBD1
ASSLEPGGDYGYT
>TRBV12-5|TRBJ2-2|TRBD1
ASGLGQGENGELF
>TRBV2|TRBJ1-2|TRBD1
ASLTGALGYT